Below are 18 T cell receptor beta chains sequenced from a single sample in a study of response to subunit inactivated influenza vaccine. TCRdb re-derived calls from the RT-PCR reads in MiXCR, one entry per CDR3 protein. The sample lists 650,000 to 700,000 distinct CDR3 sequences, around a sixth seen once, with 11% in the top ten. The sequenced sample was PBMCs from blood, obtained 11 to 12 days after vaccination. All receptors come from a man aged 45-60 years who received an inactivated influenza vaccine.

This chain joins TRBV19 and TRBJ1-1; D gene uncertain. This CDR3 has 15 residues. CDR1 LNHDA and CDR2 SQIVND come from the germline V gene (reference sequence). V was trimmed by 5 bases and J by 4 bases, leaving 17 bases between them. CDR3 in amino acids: CASSSLTTAGTEAFF. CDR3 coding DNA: TGTGCCAGTAGTTCTCTGACTACAGCGGGCACTGAAGCTTTCTTT.

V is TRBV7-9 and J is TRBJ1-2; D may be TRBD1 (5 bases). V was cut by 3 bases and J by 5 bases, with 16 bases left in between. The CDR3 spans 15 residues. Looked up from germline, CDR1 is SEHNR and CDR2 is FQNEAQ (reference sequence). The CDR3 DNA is TGTGCCAGCAGCTTCGGGACGGAAAATCCTTATGGCTACACCTTC. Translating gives CASSFGTENPYGYTF.

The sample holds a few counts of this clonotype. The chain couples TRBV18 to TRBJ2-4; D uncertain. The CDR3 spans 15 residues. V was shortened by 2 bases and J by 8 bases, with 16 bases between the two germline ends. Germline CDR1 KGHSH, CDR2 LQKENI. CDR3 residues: CASSPTWQTADIQYF. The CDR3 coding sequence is TGTGCCAGCTCACCAACTTGGCAAACCGCGGACATTCAGTACTTC. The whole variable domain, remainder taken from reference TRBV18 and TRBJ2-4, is NAGVMQNPRHLVRRRGQEARLRCSPMKGHSHVYWYRQLPEEGLKFMVYLQKENIIDESGMPKERFSAEFPKEGPSILRIQQVVRGDSAAYFCASSPTWQTADIQYFGAGTRLSVL.

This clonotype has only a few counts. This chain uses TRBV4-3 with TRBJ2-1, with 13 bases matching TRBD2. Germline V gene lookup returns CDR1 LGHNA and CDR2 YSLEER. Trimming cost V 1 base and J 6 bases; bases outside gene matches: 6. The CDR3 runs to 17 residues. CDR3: CASSQVELAGGLNEQFF. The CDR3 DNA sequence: TGCGCCAGCAGCCAAGTCGAACTAGCGGGAGGGCTCAATGAGCAGTTCTTC.

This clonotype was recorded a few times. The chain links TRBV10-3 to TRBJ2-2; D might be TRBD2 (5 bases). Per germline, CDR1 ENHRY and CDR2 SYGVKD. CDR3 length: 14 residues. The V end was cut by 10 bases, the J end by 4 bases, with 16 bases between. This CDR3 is CATLGLFGTGELFF. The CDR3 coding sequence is TGTGCCACCCTAGGACTTTTTGGCACCGGGGAGCTGTTTTTT.

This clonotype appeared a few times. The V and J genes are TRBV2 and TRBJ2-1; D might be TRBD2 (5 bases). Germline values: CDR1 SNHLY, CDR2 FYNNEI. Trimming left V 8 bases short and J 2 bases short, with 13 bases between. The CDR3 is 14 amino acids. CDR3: CASGRSGAYNEQFF. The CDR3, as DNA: TGTGCCAGCGGTAGGAGCGGAGCCTACAATGAGCAGTTCTTC.

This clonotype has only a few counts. The CDR3 here is CASRGIAGELFF. The CDR3 nucleotides read TGTGCCAGCAGAGGGATCGCCGGGGAGCTGTTTTTT. V usage is TRBV12-3 or TRBV12-4 and J usage is TRBJ2-2; no clear D. This CDR3 region has 12 residues. V was cut by 6 bases and J by 6 bases, with 8 bases left in between.

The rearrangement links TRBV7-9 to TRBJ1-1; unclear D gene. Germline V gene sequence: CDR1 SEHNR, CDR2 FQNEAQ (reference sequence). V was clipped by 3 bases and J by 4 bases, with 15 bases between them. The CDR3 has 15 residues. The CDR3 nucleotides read TGTGCCAGCAGCTTTGACGGCAGGTTCGGCACTGAAGCTTTCTTT. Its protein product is CASSFDGRFGTEAFF.

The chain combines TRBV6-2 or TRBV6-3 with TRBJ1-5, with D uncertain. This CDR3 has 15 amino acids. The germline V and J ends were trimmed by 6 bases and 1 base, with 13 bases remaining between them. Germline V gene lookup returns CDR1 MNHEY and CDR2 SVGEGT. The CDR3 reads CASRRTDPSNQPQHF. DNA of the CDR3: TGTGCCAGCAGGCGGACTGATCCGAGCAATCAGCCCCAGCATTTT.

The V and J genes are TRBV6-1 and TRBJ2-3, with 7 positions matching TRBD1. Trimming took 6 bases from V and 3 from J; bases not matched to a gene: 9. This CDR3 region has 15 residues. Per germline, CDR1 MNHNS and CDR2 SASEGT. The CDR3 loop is CASSLTGARTDTQYF. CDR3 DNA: TGTGCCAGCAGCCTAACAGGGGCACGGACAGATACGCAGTATTTT.

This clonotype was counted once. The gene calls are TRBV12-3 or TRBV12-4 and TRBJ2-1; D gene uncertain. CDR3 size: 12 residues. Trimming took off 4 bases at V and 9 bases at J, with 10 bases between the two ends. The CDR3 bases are TGTGCCAGCAGTTCCTTAGCCATTGAGCAGTTCTTC. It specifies CASSSLAIEQFF.

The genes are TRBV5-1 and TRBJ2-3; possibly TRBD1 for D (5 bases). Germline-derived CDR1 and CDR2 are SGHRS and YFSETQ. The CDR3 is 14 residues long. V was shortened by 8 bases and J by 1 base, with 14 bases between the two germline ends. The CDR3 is CASKDGRGTDTQYF. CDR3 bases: TGCGCCAGTAAGGACGGCAGGGGCACAGATACGCAGTATTTT.

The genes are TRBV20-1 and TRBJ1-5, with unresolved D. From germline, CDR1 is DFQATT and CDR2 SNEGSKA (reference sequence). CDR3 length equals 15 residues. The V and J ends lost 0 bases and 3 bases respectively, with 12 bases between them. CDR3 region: CSARDTWGYNQPQHF. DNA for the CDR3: TGCAGTGCTAGAGATACGTGGGGTTACAATCAGCCCCAGCATTTT.

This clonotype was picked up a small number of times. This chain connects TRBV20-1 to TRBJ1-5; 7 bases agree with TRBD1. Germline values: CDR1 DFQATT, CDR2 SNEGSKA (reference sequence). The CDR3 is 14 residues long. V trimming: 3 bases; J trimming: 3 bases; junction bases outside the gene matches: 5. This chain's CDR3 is CSARPGGANQPQHF. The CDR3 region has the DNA TGCAGTGCTAGGCCAGGGGGAGCCAATCAGCCCCAGCATTTT.

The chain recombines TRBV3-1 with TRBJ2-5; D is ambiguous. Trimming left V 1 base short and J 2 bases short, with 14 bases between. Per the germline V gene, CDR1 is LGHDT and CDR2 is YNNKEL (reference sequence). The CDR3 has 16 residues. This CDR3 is CASSQVHVHGQETQYF. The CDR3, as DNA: TGTGCCAGCAGCCAAGTACATGTGCATGGGCAAGAGACCCAGTACTTC.

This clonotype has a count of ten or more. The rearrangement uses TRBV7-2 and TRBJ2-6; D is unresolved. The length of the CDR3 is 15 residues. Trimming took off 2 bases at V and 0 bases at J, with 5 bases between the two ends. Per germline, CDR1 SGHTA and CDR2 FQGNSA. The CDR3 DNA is TGTGCCAGCAGCTTACATCCCTCTGGGGCCAACGTCCTGACTTTC. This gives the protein CASSLHPSGANVLTF.

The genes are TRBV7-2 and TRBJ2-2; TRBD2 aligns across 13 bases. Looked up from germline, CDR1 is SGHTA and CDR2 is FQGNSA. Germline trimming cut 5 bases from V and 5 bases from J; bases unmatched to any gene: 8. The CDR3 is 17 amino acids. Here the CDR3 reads CASSRTSGRVVTGELFF. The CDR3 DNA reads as TGTGCCAGCAGCCGGACTAGCGGGAGAGTAGTGACCGGGGAGCTGTTTTTT.

The CDR3 DNA is TGTGCCAGCAGCTTAGTTCTGGGAGAGTCCTACAATGAGCAGTTCTTC. Translating it yields CASSLVLGESYNEQFF. The chain uses TRBV7-6 and TRBJ2-1, with D perhaps matching TRBD2 (5 bases). V dropped 1 base and J dropped 1 base, with 11 bases sitting between them. The length of the CDR3 is 16 residues. Looked up from germline, CDR1 is SGHVS and CDR2 is FNYEAQ.